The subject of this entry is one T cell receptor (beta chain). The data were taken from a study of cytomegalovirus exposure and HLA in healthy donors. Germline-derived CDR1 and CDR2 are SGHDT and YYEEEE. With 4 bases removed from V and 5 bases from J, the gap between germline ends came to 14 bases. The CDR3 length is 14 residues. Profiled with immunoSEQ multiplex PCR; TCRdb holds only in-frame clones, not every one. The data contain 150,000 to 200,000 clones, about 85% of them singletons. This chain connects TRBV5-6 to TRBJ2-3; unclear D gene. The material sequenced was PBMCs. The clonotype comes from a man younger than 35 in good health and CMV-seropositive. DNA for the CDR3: TGTGCCAGCAGCCGCCCAGACACCGAAGATACGCAGTATTTT. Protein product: CASSRPDTEDTQYF.